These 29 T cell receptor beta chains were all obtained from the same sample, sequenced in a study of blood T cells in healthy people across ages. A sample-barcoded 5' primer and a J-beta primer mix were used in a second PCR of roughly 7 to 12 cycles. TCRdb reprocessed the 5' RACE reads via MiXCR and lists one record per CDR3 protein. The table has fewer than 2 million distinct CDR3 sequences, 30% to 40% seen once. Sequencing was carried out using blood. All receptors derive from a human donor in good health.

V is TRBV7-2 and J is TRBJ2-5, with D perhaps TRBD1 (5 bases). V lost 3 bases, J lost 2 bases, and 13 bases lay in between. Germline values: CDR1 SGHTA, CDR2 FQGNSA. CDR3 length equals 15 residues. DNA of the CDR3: TGTGCCAGCAGCTTCCAGTCAGGGATTCAAGAGACCCAGTACTTC. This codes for CASSFQSGIQETQYF.

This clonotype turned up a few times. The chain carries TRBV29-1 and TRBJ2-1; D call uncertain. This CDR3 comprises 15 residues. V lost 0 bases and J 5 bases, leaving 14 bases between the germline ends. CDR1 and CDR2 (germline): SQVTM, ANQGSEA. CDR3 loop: CSVEEGYRQDNEQFF. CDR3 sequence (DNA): TGCAGCGTTGAAGAGGGGTATCGGCAAGACAATGAGCAGTTCTTC.

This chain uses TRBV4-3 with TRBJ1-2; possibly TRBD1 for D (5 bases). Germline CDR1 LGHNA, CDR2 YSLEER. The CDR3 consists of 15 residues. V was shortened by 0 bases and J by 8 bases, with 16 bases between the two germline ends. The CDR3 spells CASSQERGLSVGYTF. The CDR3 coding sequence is TGCGCCAGCAGCCAAGAGCGGGGGTTGTCGGTCGGCTACACCTTC.

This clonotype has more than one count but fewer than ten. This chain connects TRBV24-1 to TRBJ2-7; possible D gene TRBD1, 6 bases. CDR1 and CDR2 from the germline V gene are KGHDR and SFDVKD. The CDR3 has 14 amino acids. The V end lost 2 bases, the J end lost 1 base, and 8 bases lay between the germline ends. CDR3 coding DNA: TGTGCCACCAGTGATTCGGACAGTTCCTACGAGCAGTACTTC. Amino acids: CATSDSDSSYEQYF.

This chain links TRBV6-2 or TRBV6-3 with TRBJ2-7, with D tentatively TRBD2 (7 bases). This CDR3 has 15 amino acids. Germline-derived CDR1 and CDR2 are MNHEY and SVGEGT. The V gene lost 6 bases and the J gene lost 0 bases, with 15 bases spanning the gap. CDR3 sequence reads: CASRRGGANSYEQYF. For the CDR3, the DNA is TGTGCCAGCAGGAGGGGGGGGGCCAACTCCTACGAGCAGTACTTC.

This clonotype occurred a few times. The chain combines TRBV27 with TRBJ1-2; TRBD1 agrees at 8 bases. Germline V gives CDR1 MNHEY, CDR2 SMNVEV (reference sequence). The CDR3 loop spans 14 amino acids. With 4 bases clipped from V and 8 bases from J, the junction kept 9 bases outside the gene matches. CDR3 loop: CASSSTGTGAGYTF. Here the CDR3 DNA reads TGTGCCAGCAGTTCAACAGGGACAGGAGCAGGCTACACCTTC.

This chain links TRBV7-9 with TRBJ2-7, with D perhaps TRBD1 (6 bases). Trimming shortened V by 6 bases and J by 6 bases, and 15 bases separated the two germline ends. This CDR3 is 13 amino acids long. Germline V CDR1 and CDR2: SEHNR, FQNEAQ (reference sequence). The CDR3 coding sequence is TGTGCCAGCAGTAACGTACAGGGAATCGAGCAGTACTTC. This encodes CASSNVQGIEQYF. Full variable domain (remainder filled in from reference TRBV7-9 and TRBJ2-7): DTGVSQNPRHKITKRGQNVTFRCDPISEHNRLYWYRQTLGQGPEFLTYFQNEAQLEKSRLLSDRFSAERPKGSFSTLEIQRTEQGDSAMYLCASSNVQGIEQYFGPGTRLTVT.

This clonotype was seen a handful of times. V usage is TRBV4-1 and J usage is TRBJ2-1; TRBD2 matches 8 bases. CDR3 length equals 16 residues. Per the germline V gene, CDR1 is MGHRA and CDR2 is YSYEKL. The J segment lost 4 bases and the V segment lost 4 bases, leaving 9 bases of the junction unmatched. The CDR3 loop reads CASSPRGGGGYNEQFF. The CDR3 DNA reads TGCGCCAGCAGCCCCCGGGGGGGCGGGGGGTACAATGAGCAGTTCTTC.

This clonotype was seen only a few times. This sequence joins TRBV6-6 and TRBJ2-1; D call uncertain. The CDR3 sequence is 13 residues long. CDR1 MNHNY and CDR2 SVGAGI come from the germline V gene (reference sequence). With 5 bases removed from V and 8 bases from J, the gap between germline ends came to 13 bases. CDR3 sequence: CASSPITVDEQFF. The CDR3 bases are TGTGCCAGCAGTCCCATTACAGTGGATGAGCAGTTCTTC.

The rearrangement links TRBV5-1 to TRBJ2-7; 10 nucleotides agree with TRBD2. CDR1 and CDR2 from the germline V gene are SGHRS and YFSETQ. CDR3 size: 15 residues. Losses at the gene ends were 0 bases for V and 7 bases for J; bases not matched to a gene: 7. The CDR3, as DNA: TGCGCCAGCAGCTTGGAACTAGCGGGGTCGGGAGAGCAGTACTTC. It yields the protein CASSLELAGSGEQYF.

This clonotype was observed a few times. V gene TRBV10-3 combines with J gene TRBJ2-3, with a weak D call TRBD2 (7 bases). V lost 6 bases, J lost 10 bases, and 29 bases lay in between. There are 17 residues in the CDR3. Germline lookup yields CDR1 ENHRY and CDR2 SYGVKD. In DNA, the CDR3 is TGTGCCATCAGCGCCCTGACGGGGGGCGAGGGTCACGGTTCGCAGTATTTT. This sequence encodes CAISALTGGEGHGSQYF.

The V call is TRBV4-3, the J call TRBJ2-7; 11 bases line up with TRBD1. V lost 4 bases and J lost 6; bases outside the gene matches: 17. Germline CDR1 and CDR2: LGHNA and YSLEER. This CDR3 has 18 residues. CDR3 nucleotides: TGCGCCAGCAGCCCCGGGACAGGGGGAGAGCCGGGCGTGGGCGAGCAGTACTTC. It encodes CASSPGTGGEPGVGEQYF.

In DNA form, the CDR3 reads TGTGCCAGCAGCTCGACTAGCGGAGACTTATACGAGCAGTACTTC. Translating gives CASSSTSGDLYEQYF. This rearrangement joins TRBV7-2 to TRBJ2-7; 9 nucleotides line up with TRBD2. V was pared by 4 bases and J by 4 bases, with 8 bases of the junction left unmatched. This CDR3 is built from 15 residues. Germline CDR1 is SGHTA and CDR2 is FQGNSA.

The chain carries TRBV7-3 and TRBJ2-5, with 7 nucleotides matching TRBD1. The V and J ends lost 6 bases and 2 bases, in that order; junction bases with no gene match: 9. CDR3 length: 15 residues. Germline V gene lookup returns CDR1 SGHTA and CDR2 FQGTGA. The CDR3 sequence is CASSPGTARQETQYF. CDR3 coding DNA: TGTGCCAGCAGTCCCGGGACAGCTCGACAAGAGACCCAGTACTTC.

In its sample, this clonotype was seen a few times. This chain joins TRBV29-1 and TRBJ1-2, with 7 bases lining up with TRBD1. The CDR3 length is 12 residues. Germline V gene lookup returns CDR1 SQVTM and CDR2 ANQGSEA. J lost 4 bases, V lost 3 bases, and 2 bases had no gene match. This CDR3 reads CSVEGQSYGYTF. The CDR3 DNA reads TGCAGCGTTGAGGGACAGTCCTATGGCTACACCTTC.

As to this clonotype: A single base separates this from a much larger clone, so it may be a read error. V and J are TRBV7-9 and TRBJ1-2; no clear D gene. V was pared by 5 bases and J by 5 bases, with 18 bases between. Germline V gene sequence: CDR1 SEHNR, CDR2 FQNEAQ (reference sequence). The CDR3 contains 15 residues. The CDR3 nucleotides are TGTGCCAGCAGCCCAGTGGGAGGGTGCTCGTATGGCTACACCTTC. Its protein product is CASSPVGGCSYGYTF.

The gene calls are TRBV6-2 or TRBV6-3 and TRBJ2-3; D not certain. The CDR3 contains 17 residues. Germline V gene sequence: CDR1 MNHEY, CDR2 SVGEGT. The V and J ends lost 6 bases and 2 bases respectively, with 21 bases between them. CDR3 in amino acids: CASRSVQRSLSTDTQYF. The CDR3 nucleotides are TGTGCCAGCAGGTCGGTCCAGAGATCACTTTCCACAGATACGCAGTATTTT.

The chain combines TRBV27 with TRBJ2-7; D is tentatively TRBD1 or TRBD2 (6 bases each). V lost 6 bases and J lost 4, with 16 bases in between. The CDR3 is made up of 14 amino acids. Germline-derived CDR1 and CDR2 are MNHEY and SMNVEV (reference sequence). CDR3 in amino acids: CASSPRGLTYEQYF. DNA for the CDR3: TGTGCCAGCAGCCCCAGGGGACTCACATACGAGCAGTACTTC.

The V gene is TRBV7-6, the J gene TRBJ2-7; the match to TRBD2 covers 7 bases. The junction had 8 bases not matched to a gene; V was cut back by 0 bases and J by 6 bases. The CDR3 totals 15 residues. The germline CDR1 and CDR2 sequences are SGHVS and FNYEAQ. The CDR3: CASSLAGGPGGEQYF. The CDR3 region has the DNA TGTGCCAGCAGCTTAGCAGGCGGCCCGGGGGGCGAGCAGTACTTC.

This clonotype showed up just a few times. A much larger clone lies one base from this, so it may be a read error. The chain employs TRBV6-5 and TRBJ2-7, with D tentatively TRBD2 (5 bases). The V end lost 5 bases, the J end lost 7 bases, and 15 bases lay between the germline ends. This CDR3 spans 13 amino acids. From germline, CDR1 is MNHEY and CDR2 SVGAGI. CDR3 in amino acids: CASSHPGLHEQYF. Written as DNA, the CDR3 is TGTGCCAGCAGTCACCCCGGACTCCATGAGCAGTACTTC.

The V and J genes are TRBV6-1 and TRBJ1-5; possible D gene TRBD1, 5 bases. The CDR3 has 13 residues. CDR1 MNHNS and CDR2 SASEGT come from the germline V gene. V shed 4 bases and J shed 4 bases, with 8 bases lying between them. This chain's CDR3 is CASSGQQNQPQHF. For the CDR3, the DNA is TGTGCCAGCAGTGGACAGCAAAATCAGCCCCAGCATTTT.

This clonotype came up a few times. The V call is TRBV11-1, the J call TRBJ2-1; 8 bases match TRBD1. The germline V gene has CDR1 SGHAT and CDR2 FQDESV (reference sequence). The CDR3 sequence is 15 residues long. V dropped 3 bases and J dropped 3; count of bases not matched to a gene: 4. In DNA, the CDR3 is TGTGCCAGCAGCTTGCGACAGGGGAACTACAATGAGCAGTTCTTC. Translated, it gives CASSLRQGNYNEQFF.

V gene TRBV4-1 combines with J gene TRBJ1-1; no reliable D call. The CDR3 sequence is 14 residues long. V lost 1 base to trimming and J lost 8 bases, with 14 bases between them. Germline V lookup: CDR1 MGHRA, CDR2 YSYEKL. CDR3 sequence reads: CASSQGDAGYEAFF. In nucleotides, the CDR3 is TGCGCCAGCAGCCAAGGTGATGCGGGATACGAAGCTTTCTTT.

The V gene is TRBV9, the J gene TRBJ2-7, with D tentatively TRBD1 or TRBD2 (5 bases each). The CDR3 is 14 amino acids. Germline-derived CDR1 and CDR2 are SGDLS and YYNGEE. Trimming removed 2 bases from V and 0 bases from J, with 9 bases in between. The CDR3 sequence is CASSVGTDSYEQYF. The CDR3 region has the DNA TGTGCCAGCAGCGTCGGGACGGACTCCTACGAGCAGTACTTC.

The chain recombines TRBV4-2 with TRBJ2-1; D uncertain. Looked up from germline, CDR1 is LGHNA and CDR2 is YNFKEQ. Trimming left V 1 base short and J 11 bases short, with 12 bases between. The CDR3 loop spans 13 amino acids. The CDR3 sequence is CASSQGPTSKQFF. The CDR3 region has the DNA TGTGCCAGCAGCCAAGGCCCCACGTCAAAGCAGTTCTTC.

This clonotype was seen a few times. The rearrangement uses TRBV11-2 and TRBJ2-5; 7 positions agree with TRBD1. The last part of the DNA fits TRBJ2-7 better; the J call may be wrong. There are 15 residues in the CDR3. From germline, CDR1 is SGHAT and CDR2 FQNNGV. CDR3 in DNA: TGTGCCAGCAGCTTGGCGAGGGGGCTTGTAATCGAGCAGTACTTC. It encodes CASSLARGLVIEQYF.

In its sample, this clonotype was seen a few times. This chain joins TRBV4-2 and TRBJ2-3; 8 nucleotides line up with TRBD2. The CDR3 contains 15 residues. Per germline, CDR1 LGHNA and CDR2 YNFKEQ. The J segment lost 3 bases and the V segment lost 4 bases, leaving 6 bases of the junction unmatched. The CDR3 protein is CASSLGTRRTDTQYF. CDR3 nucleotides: TGTGCCAGCAGCCTTGGGACTAGGAGGACAGATACGCAGTATTTT.

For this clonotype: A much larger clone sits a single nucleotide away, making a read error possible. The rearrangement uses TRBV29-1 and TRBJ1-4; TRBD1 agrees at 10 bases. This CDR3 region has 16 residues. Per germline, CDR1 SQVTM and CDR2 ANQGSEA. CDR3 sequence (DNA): TGCAGCGTGACCGGGACAGGGGCGGTAACTAATGAAAGACTGTTTTTT. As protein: CSVTGTGAVTNERLFF.

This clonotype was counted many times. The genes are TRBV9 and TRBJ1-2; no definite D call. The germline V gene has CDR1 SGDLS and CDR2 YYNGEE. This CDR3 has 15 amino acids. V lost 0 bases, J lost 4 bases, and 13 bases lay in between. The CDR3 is CASSVDVSSPYGYTF. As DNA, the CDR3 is TGTGCCAGCAGCGTAGATGTGAGTTCCCCCTATGGCTACACCTTC.